What follows is one TCR beta chain and its context. This sample is drawn from a study of blood T cell repertoires in COVID-19. Study-level information: Acute-phase and convalescent COVID-19 samples originated in the United States, Italy and Spain. T cells, B-cell-depleted T cells, or PBMCs provided the cDNA or gDNA that served as material.

Under the authors' procedure: Amplification from reference gene primers served as the basis for estimated nucleated cell counts. TCRdb's table, derived via immunoSEQ multiplex PCR, lists solely in-frame clones and lacks some. V and J calls and clone size are given by that table; D and trimming were obtained from the DNA. The table records about 250,000 clones, roughly four fifths of them present only once. The TCR comes from a man aged 80 or over with acute or convalescent COVID-19. The sample consisted of peripheral blood.

DNA for the CDR3: TGTGCCAGCTCACCCCGGACAGGGGAGGAGGGCACTGAAGCTTTCTTT. Encoded protein: CASSPRTGEEGTEAFF. The V gene is TRBV18, the J gene TRBJ1-1; 9 bases match TRBD1. Germline V lookup: CDR1 KGHSH, CDR2 LQKENI. This CDR3 has 16 amino acids. V shed 3 bases, J shed 4 bases, and the junction held 9 bases outside the gene matches.